Sequencing of this T cell receptor (beta chain) was carried out in a study of T-cell reconstitution after alpha-beta-depleted transplantation in children (dated by TCRdb to the mid-2010s). Context from the whole study: The study quantitatively tracked T-cell immune reconstitution after TCRalphabeta/CD19-depleted allogeneic hematopoietic cell transplantation in children using TCR repertoire profiling.

This clonotype turned up a few times. Its target antigen remains unknown. One base away there is no much larger clone; base qualities are not given. The protocol used for the library was PCR. Sequencing was performed on an Illumina HiSeq 2500. TCR libraries were prepared with molecular barcoding, using unique molecular identifiers to normalize TCRbeta repertoire quantification. TCRdb trimmed public reads at Q25 via fastp, called clones via MiXCR and kept in-frame beta chains. CDR3 protein sequences are deduplicated, and each keeps its most common genes and DNA. This sample lists around 400,000 distinct CDR3 sequences; around 9.9% were detected once. Roughly 6% of the sample goes to the ten largest clones. Trimming takes 0 bases from V and 3 bases from J, and the germline ends sit 6 bases apart. The CDR3 sequence holds 13 residues, the cysteine and valine included. Only the CDR3 DNA stays, 39 bases, in frame from base 1. The germline V gene yields SGHVS for CDR1 and FQNEAQ for CDR2.

The V and J genes are TRBV7-8 and TRBJ2-7, with the D gene call left open. Sequenced material: PBMCs from the stem cell graft donor, taken from the stem cell graft. The source of this sequence is a human donor who donated a stem cell graft to a child with acute myeloid leukemia. The nucleotide sequence is given as TGTGCCAGCAGCTTAGCGCGAGACTACGAGCAGTACGTC. Its product reads: CASSLARDYEQYV.